Described below is a single TCR beta chain sequence and its context. What antigen it recognizes has not been identified. The data were obtained in a study of T cells expressing NK-cell markers (dated by TCRdb to 2018 to 2020). Context from the whole study: About 8 donors provided sorted CD3+CD56+NKG2C+, CD3+CD56+NKG2C- and CD3+CD56-NKG2C+ T-cell subsets, whose TCR beta-chain repertoires were profiled. Sequencing of the libraries produced 2 x 150 bp reads on Illumina HiSeq 2000/2500, MiSeq or NextSeq. Among the eight sequenced donors, only one was HCMV-seronegative, while the other seven were HCMV-seropositive. The study sequenced eight donors, all healthy volunteers chosen at random: three men and five women.

Data came from an Illumina HiSeq 2000. The TCR beta cDNA libraries were made using 5'RACE template switching, a step that added both a universal primer site and unique molecular identifiers. Synthesis of cDNA was primed from the TCR beta constant segment and was followed by two consecutive PCR amplification steps. Per the authors' processing: MIGEC was used to demultiplex reads and group reads by UMI, and MiTCR was used to assemble and quantify clonotypes. Only TCR cDNA sequences supported by at least two reads were kept to exclude erroneous sequences. Downstream repertoire analysis used the tcR package, and clonotypes were matched across fractions by CDR3 nucleotide sequence plus V segment. VDJmatch was used to annotate antigen specificity against VDJdb, with one amino acid substitution in CDR3 permitted. TCRdb reprocessed the reads and lists each CDR3 protein sequence as a single entry, with no DNA. Here the V and J calls rest on TCRdb's processing, not on the authors' analysis. In this sample's table one finds about 180,000 distinct CDR3 sequences. 20% to 25% of the sample is taken by the ten largest.

Taken from the germline V gene (reference sequence), the CDR1 and CDR2 loops are SEHNR and FQNEAQ. Measured from the cysteine to the phenylalanine, the CDR3 is 15 residues long. Only the protein sequence is given. HCMV serostatus was determined by detecting HCMV-specific IgG in serum with a commercial ELISA kit. Peripheral blood mononuclear cells were isolated from blood by Ficoll density gradient centrifugation. General study outcomes and caveats: In six donors, the dominant CD3+CD56+NKG2C+ clonotypes ranked among the top 10 CD8+ clonotypes, making up roughly 1.0-8% of CD8+ T cells. Those dominant clonotypes were again the most abundant among CD3+CD56-NKG2C+ cells in several donors, at about 25-60.1%. Whether the expanded NKG2C-expressing T cell clones were specific for HCMV antigens remained unclear.

Recombination connected TRBV7-9 to TRBJ1-1; TCRdb names TRBD1, which stays unverified in the absence of DNA. The origin of this receptor is a man aged 18-75 years in good health. The sequencing input was blood T cells: a sorted CD56 or NKG2C T cell subset, CD4+ or CD8+ T cells, or bulk PBMC T cells (not recorded which). CDR3 loop: CASSHRDSLNTEAFF.